Below, 5 T cell receptor beta chains from the same sample are listed, as sequenced in a study of response to subunit inactivated influenza vaccine. TCRdb reprocessed the RT-PCR reads with MiXCR, giving one entry per CDR3 protein. The sample lists hundreds of thousands of distinct CDR3 sequences, approximately 10% seen once, with roughly 9.6% in the top ten. These same data were also listed under a study on T cells expressing NK-cell markers. That source reports: The authors made TCR beta cDNA libraries by 5'RACE template switching. This switching added a universal primer site and UMIs.

Sequenced material: PBMCs from blood, taken on the day of vaccination. The source is a man between 45 and 60 years old who received an inactivated influenza vaccine.

The CDR3 loop reads CASSPLTGHMNTGELFF. The CDR3 DNA reads as TGTGCCAGCTCACCACTCACGGGACACATGAACACCGGGGAGCTGTTTTTT. The chain is built from TRBV18 and TRBJ2-2; possibly TRBD1 for D (6 bases). The germline gives CDR1 KGHSH, CDR2 LQKENI. This CDR3 is 17 amino acids long. The germline V and J ends were trimmed by 1 base and 1 base, with 13 bases remaining between them.

The chain is built from TRBV10-3 and TRBJ2-1, with 8 nucleotides matching TRBD1. Germline assignment: CDR1 ENHRY and CDR2 SYGVKD. This CDR3 has 12 residues. V was pared by 10 bases and J by 10 bases, with 9 bases of the junction left unmatched. CDR3 sequence reads: CATGTGAAEQFF. Here the CDR3 DNA reads TGTGCCACCGGGACAGGCGCCGCCGAGCAGTTCTTC.

This clonotype was counted between two and nine times. This chain connects TRBV19 to TRBJ1-5; D ambiguous. The CDR3 is 14 amino acids. Trimming removed 3 bases at V and 4 bases at J, with 10 bases between. Germline assignment: CDR1 LNHDA and CDR2 SQIVND (reference sequence). The CDR3 DNA sequence: TGTGCCAGTAGTATTGGCAGTTGGAATCAGCCCCAGCATTTT. It codes for CASSIGSWNQPQHF.

This clonotype has just a few counts. This chain joins TRBV7-3 and TRBJ2-1; 14 nucleotides agree with TRBD2. Germline loops: CDR1 SGHTA, CDR2 FQGTGA. The length of the CDR3 is 13 residues. CDR3 in amino acids: CASGTSGSGEQFF. In DNA, the CDR3 is TGTGCTAGCGGGACTAGCGGGAGTGGTGAGCAGTTCTTC.

CDR3 amino acids: CASSTTGESRELFF. CDR3 nucleotides: TGTGCCAGTAGTACCACAGGGGAATCCAGGGAGCTGTTTTTT. The chain couples TRBV19 to TRBJ2-2, with 7 bases lining up with TRBD1. The CDR3 consists of 14 residues. The germline CDR1 and CDR2 sequences are LNHDA and SQIVND (reference sequence). V trimming: 4 bases; J trimming: 9 bases; junction bases outside the gene matches: 8.